The T cell receptor (beta chain) described here comes from a study of post-analysis software for immune sequencing data. Study details: Included among the disease courses, which were recorded for the cohort, were relapsing-remitting, secondary progressive and progressive-relapsing multiple sclerosis. Study results and caveats: Comparison of patients with controls showed five or six TRBV segments more frequent in patients, TRBV5-6, TRBV5-1 and TRBV20-1 among them. Controls had significantly higher normalized Chao1 diversity than multiple sclerosis patients. F-measure co-clustering was strong for batch-matched samples.

In the case of this clonotype: Its specificity is unknown.

CDR3 length: 20 amino acids. Germline CDR1 is SGHRS and CDR2 is YFSETQ. V gave up 0 bases and J gave up 0 bases, with 24 bases separating them. Unique molecular identifiers had been added to the TCR beta cDNA libraries. Out of 1 to 10 million T cells, a few hundred thousand cDNA molecules were generated. A single record per CDR3 protein comes from TCRdb applying MiXCR to the PCR reads. The table has roughly 600,000 distinct CDR3 sequences, 44% seen once. This sequence originates from a girl aged 5-17 years with multiple sclerosis. The chain combines TRBV5-1 with TRBJ1-1; maybe TRBD1 (6 bases). The sample taken for sequencing was blood. CDR3 in DNA: TGCGCCAGCAGCTTGGCCGGGGCTGGGACACCGGGGACCATGAACACTGAAGCTTTCTTT. Its translation is CASSLAGAGTPGTMNTEAFF.